This T cell receptor (beta chain) was obtained from a study of blood T cell repertoires in COVID-19. Study-wide context: Acute-phase and convalescent COVID-19 samples originated in the United States, Italy and Spain. T cells, B-cell-depleted T cells, or PBMCs provided the cDNA or gDNA that served as material.

Per the original data handling: Reference gene primer amplification in the assay estimated nucleated cell counts. Profiling relied on immunoSEQ multiplex PCR, and the TCRdb table lists in-frame clones only, not all of them. D and trimming were read from the DNA, whereas the V and J calls and clone size are those reported in that table. Here the sample spans just under 350,000 clones, about 90% being singletons. Germline CDR1 reads ENHRY; CDR2 reads SYGVKD. The V gene lost 3 bases and the J gene lost 3 bases, with 8 bases spanning the gap. This CDR3 contains 13 residues. Sample: peripheral blood. The receptor was derived from a woman between 18 and 29 years old who had recovered from COVID-19. The chain is built from TRBV10-3 and TRBJ1-1; a possible D gene is TRBD1 (5 bases). CDR3 amino acids: CAISDGRDTEAFF. The CDR3 DNA sequence: TGTGCCATCAGTGACGGCAGGGACACTGAAGCTTTCTTT.